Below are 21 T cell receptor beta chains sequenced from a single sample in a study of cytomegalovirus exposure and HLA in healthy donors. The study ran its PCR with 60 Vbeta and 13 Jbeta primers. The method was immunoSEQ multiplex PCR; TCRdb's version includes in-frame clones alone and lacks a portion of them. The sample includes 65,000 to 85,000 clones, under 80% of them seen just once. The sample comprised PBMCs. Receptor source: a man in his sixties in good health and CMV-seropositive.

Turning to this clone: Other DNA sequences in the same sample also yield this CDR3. DNA for the CDR3: TGTGCCAGCAGCCAGCTTTCGACTAGCGGGAGTGCGGAGACCCAGTACTTC. Its protein product is CASSQLSTSGSAETQYF. The V gene is TRBV4-2, the J gene TRBJ2-5; the match to TRBD2 covers 12 bases. This CDR3 is built from 17 residues. CDR1 LGHNA and CDR2 YNFKEQ come from the germline V gene. The junction had 10 bases not matched to a gene; V was cut back by 3 bases and J by 5 bases.

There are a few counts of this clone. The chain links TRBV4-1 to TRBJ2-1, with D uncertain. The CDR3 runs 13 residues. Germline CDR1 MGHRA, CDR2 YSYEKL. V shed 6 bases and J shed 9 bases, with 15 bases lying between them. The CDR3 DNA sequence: TGCGCCAGCAGTATCTCACCTGCGAGTGAGCAGTTCTTC. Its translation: CASSISPASEQFF.

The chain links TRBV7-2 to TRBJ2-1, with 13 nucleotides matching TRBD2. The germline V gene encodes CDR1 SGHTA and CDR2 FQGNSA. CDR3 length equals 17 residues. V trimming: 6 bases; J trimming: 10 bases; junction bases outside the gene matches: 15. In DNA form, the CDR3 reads TGTGCCAGCAGACAAGGACTAGCGGGGGCCACGGGAGGCGAGCAGTTCTTC. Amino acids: CASRQGLAGATGGEQFF.

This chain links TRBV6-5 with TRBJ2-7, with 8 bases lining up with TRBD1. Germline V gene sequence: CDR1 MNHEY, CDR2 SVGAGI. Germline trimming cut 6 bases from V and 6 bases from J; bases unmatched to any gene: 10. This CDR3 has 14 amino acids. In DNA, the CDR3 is TGTGCCAGCAGCTTTGGACAGGGTTCAATCGAGCAGTACTTC. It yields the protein CASSFGQGSIEQYF.

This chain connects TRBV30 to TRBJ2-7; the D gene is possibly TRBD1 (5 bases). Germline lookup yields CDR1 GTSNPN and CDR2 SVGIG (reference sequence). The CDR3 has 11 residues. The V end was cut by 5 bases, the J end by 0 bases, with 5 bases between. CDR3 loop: CAWDSSYEQYF. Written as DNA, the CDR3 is TGTGCCTGGGACAGCTCCTACGAGCAGTACTTC.

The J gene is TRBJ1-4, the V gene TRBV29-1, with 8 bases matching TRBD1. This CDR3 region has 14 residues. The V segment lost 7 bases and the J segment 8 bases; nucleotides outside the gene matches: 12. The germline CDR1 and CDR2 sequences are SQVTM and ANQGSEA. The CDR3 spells CSADTGTGGEKLFF. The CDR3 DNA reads TGCAGCGCCGACACCGGGACAGGAGGGGAAAAACTGTTTTTT.

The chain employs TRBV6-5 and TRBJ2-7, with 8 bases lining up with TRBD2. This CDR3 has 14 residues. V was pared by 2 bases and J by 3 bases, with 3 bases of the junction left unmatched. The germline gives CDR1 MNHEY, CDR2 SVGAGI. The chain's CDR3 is CASSYGAGGYEQYF. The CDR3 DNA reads TGTGCCAGCAGTTACGGTGCGGGAGGCTACGAGCAGTACTTC.

DNA of the CDR3: TGTGCCAGCAGGCGGGGGACCAACAATCAGCCCCAGCATTTT. This translates into CASRRGTNNQPQHF. V is TRBV5-5 and J is TRBJ1-5; D perhaps matches TRBD1 (5 bases). The V end lost 5 bases, the J end lost 3 bases, and 12 bases lay between the germline ends. The CDR3 has 14 amino acids. Germline loops: CDR1 SGHKS, CDR2 YYEKEE (reference sequence).

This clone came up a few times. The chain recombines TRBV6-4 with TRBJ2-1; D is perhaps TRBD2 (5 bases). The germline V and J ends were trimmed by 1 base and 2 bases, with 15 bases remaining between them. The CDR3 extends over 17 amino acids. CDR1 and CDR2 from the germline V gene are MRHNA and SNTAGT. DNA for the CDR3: TGTGCCAGCAGTGACTTTCCGACTCCGCGGGCCTACAATGAGCAGTTCTTC. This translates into CASSDFPTPRAYNEQFF.

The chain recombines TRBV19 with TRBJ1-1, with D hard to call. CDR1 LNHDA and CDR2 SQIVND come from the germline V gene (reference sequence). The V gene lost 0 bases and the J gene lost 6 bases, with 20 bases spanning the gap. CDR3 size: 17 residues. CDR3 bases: TGTGCCAGTAGTATAGATCTAGTTCGGGGAATTCTAGCTGAAGCTTTCTTT. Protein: CASSIDLVRGILAEAFF.

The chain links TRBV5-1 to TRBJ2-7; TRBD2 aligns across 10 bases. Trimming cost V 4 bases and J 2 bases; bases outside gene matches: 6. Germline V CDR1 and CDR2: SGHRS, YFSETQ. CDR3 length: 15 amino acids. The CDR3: CASSATSGLTYEQYF. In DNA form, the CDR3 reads TGCGCCAGCAGCGCGACTAGCGGGTTGACCTACGAGCAGTACTTC.

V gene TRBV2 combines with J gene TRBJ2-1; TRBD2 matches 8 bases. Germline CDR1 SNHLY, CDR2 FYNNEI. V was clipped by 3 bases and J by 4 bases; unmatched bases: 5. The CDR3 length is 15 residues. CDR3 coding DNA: TGTGCCAGCAGTGATGGGGTAGCGGGATACAATGAGCAGTTCTTC. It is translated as CASSDGVAGYNEQFF.

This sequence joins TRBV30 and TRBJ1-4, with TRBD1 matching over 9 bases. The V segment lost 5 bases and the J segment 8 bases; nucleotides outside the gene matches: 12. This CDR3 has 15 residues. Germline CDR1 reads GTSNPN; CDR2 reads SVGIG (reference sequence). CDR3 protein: CAWSEGQGQLEKLFF. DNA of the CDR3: TGTGCCTGGTCCGAAGGACAGGGGCAGTTAGAAAAACTGTTTTTT.

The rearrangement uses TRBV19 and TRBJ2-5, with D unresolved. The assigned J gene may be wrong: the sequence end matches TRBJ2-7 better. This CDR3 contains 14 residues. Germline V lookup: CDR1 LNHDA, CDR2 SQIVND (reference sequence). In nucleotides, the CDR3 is TGTGCCAGTAGTCCGGGTCTTTCCTCCTACGAGCAGTACTTC. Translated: CASSPGLSSYEQYF.

Here the CDR3 DNA reads TGTGCCAGCAGTTTACGACGTAGCGCCTACAATGAGCAGTTCTTC. Protein product: CASSLRRSAYNEQFF. J is TRBJ2-1 and V is TRBV27, with a possible D match to TRBD2 (5 bases). From germline, CDR1 is MNHEY and CDR2 SMNVEV (reference sequence). The CDR3 is made up of 15 amino acids. V was pared by 2 bases and J by 2 bases, with 10 bases between.

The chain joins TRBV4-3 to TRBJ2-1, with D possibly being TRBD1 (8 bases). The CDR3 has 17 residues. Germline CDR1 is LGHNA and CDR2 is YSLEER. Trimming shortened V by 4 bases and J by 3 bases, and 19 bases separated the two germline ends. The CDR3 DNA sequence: TGCGCCAGCAGCCTCACAGGGGGAGCGGGGCTCTACAATGAGCAGTTCTTC. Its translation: CASSLTGGAGLYNEQFF.

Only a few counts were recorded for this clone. This chain's CDR3 is CAWSVPGGLFF. CDR3 coding DNA: TGTGCCTGGAGTGTACCAGGGGGGCTGTTTTTT. This chain connects TRBV30 to TRBJ1-4, with 7 positions matching TRBD1. CDR1 GTSNPN and CDR2 SVGIG come from the germline V gene (reference sequence). V dropped 0 bases and J dropped 14; count of bases not matched to a gene: 3. This CDR3 has 11 amino acids.

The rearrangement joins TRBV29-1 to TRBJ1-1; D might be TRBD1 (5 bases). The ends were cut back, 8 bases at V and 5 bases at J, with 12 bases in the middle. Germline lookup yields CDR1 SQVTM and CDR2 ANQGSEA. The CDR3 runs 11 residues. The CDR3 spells CSSPGGTEAFF. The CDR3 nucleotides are TGCAGCTCCCCGGGGGGAACTGAAGCTTTCTTT.

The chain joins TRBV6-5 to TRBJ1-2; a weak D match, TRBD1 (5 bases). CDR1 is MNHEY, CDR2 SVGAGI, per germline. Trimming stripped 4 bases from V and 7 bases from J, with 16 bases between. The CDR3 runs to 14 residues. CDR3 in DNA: TGTGCCAGCAGTTTAACAGGTTCCAACGTTGGCTACACCTTC. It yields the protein CASSLTGSNVGYTF.

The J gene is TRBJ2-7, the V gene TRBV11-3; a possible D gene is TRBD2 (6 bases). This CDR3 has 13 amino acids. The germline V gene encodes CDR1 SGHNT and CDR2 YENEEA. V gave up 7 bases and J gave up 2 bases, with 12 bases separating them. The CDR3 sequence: CASIEEGAYEQYF. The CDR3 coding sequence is TGTGCCAGCATCGAGGAGGGCGCCTACGAGCAGTACTTC.

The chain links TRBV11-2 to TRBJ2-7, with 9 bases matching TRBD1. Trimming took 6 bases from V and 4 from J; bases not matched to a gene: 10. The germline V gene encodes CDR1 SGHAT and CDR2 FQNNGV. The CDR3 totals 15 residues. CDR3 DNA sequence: TGTGCCAGCAGGTCCCCGGGACAGGGTTTTTACGAGCAGTACTTC. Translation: CASRSPGQGFYEQYF.